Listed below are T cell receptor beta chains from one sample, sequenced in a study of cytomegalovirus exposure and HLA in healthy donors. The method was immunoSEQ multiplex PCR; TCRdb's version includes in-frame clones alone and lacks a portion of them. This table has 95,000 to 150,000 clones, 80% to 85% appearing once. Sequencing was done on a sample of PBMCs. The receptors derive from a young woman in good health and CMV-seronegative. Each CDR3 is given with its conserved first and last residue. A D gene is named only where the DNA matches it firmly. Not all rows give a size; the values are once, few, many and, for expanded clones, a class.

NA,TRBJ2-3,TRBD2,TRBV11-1,TGTGCCAGCAGCTGGTCCGGGACTAGCGGGAGAAAAGATACGCAGTATTTT,CASSWSGTSGRKDTQYF
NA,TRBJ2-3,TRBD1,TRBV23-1,TGCGCCAGCAGTCAATCGACTTTGGACAGGGGGCGGTCAGATACGCAGTATTTT,CASSQSTLDRGRSDTQYF
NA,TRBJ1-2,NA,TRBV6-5,TGTGCCAGCAGTTCCCAGGGAGGCTTTGGCTACACCTTC,CASSSQGGFGYTF
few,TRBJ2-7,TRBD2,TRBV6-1,TGTGCCAGCAGTGCCCACCCCGTTTCTGGCGGGGGGTTTCACGAGCAGTACTTC,CASSAHPVSGGGFHEQYF
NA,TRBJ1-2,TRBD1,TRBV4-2,TGTGCCAGCAGCCAAGTGGCCCTACAGGGGGCCCCTTCGTATGGCTACACCTTC,CASSQVALQGAPSYGYTF
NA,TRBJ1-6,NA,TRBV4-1,TGCGCCAGCAGCCAAGGGCCCCTTCGGGAGAAGGAAAATTCACCCCTCCACTTT,CASSQGPLREKENSPLHF
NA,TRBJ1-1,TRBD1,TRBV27,TGTGCCAGCAGTCCCCGACAGGGGATTATGAACACTGAAGCTTTCTTT,CASSPRQGIMNTEAFF
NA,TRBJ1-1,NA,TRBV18,TGTGCCAGCTCACCAGAGGTAGGGGCCACTGAAGCTTTCTTT,CASSPEVGATEAFF
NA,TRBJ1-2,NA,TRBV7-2,TGTGCCAGCAGCCCTACTCCCGGCGGCTATGGCTACACCTTC,CASSPTPGGYGYTF
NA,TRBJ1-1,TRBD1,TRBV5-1,TGCGCCAGCAGCTTAAGACAGGGTGGCACTGAAGCTTTCTTT,CASSLRQGGTEAFF
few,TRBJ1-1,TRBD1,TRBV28,TGTGCCAGCAGTCTTGGGACAGGGAAAAGGACTGAAGCTTTCTTT,CASSLGTGKRTEAFF
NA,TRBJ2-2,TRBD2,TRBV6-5,TGTGCCAGCAGTTACTTCCTAGCGGGGGCGGCGGGGGAGCTGTTTTTT,CASSYFLAGAAGELFF
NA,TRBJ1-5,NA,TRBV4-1,TGCGCCAGCAGCCAAGATGGGGCGGGCAATCAGCCCCAGCATTTT,CASSQDGAGNQPQHF
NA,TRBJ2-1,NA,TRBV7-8,TGTGCCAGCAGCCATGGAGGGACGAATGAGCAGTTCTTC,CASSHGGTNEQFF
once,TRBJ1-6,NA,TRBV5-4,TGTGCCAGCAGCCGGGGGGGGAGGAGCGGCTCACCCCTCCACTTT,CASSRGGRSGSPLHF
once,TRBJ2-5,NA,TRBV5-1,TGCGCCAGCAGCCCGAATACAGGAAATCGAGAGACCCAGTACTTC,CASSPNTGNRETQYF
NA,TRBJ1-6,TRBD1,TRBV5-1,TGCGCCAGCAGCTCGGGGACAACACAGGGGTGGAATTCACCCCTCCACTTT,CASSSGTTQGWNSPLHF
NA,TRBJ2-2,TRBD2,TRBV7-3,TGTGCCAGCAGCCCCTCGGGACTAGCGGGAGGGCAGAACACCGGGGAGCTGTTTTTT,CASSPSGLAGGQNTGELFF
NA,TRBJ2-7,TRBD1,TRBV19,TGTGCCAGTAGTCCGGGACAGACCTACGAGCAGTACTTC,CASSPGQTYEQYF
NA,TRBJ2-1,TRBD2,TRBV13,TGTGCCAGCAGCCTTGGACTAGCGAACTACAATGAGCAGTTCTTC,CASSLGLANYNEQFF
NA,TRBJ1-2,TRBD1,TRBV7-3,TGTGCCAGCAGCCCAGGGGGCGCCGACTATGGCTACACCTTC,CASSPGGADYGYTF
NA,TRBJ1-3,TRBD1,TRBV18,TGTGCCAGCTCACCCTTCGTTGGACAGGGTCACTCTGGAAACACCATATATTTT,CASSPFVGQGHSGNTIYF
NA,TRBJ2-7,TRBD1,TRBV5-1,TGCGCCAGCTCCCCGGACAGGGGTACCTACGAGCAGTACTTC,CASSPDRGTYEQYF
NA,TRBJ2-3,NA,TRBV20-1,TGCAGTGCCACCCCTCGGGATACGCAGTATTTT,CSATPRDTQYF
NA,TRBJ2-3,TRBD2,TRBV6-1,TGTGCCAGCAGTGGGGGACTAGACCCCTCGGCAGATACGCAGTATTTT,CASSGGLDPSADTQYF
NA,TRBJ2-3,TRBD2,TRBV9,TGTGCCAGCAGCGTAGGGGAAGATGGGCGGGAGGCCCGCACAGATACGCAGTATTTT,CASSVGEDGREARTDTQYF
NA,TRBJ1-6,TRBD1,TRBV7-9,TGTGCCAGCAGCCCGACGGGACAGGGACGATCACCCCTCCACTTT,CASSPTGQGRSPLHF
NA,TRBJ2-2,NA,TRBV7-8,TGTGCCAGCAGCTTTGGGCATGCGAACACCGGGGAGCTGTTTTTT,CASSFGHANTGELFF
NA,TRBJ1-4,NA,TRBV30,TGTGCCTGGAGTGTTGTGAGCAGGGAAAAACTGTTTTTT,CAWSVVSREKLFF
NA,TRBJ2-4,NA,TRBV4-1,TGCGCCAGCAGCCAAGCGGGGTACATTCAGTACTTC,CASSQAGYIQYF
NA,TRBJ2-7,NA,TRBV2,TGTGCCAGCAGTGAATTTTGGGACACCTCCTACGAGCAGTACTTC,CASSEFWDTSYEQYF
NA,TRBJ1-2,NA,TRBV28,TGTGCCAGCAGTTTGGGAACACAGGGAGTCGGCTATGGCTACACCTTC,CASSLGTQGVGYGYTF
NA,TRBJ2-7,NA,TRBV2,TGTGCCAGCAGTCCATTTGGAGGCTGGTACGAGCAGTACTTC,CASSPFGGWYEQYF
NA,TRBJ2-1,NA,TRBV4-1,TGCGCCAGCAGCCAAGAAGAACTTTACAATGAGCAGTTCTTC,CASSQEELYNEQFF
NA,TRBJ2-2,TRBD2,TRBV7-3,TGTGCCAGCAGCTTAATAACTAGCGGGATGAGGGAGCTGTTTTTT,CASSLITSGMRELFF
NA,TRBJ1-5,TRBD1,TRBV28,TGTGCCAGCAGTTTCTCCGGGACAGGGGATTTACAGCCCCAGCATTTT,CASSFSGTGDLQPQHF
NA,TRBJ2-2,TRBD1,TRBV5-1,TGCGCCAGCAGCTCACCCCAGGGGGCCGCGAACACCGGGGAGCTGTTTTTT,CASSSPQGAANTGELFF
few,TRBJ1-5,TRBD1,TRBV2,TGTGCCAGCAGCCCGAGACAGGGCGGTCAGCCCCAGCATTTT,CASSPRQGGQPQHF
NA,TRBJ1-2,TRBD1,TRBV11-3,TGTGCCAGCAGCCCCCGGACAGGGCTGGGGTATGGCTACACCTTC,CASSPRTGLGYGYTF
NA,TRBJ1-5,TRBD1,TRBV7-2,TGTGCCAGCAGCGCCCGGACAGGGAATCGAAATCAGCCCCAGCATTTT,CASSARTGNRNQPQHF
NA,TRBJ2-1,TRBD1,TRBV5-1,TGCGCCAGCAGCGCCCCCGACAGGGGATCCTACAATGAGCAGTTCTTC,CASSAPDRGSYNEQFF
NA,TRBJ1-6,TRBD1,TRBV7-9,TGTGCCAGCAGCAGACTTAGGGGGCAGGGTTCACCCCTCCACTTT,CASSRLRGQGSPLHF